The 2 T cell receptor beta chains below come from one sample, sequenced in a study of blood T cell repertoires in COVID-19. Profiled with immunoSEQ multiplex PCR; TCRdb holds only in-frame clones, not every one. Of hundreds of thousands of clones in the sample, about 86% are singletons; the top ten hold 3% to 4%. The sample consisted of PBMCs or T cells enriched from blood (not recorded which). The receptors come from a woman between 35 and 50 years old with acute COVID-19.

J is TRBJ2-1 and V is TRBV7-3; TRBD2 might be the D (6 bases). There are 16 residues in the CDR3. The ends were cut back, 5 bases at V and 2 bases at J, with 16 bases in the middle. Germline V lookup: CDR1 SGHTA, CDR2 FQGTGA. The CDR3 nucleotides read TGTGCCAGCAGCCGCACTAGTAGCGGTACCTACAATGAGCAGTTCTTC. The encoded protein is CASSRTSSGTYNEQFF.

This clone was recorded only once. This chain joins TRBV5-1 and TRBJ2-2, with 13 bases lining up with TRBD2. Germline V gene data show CDR1 as SGHRS and CDR2 as YFSETQ. After removal of 4 bases from V and 7 bases from J, the junction contained 10 bases not matched to a gene. The CDR3 length is 17 residues. CDR3 amino acids: CASSRGTSGMKDGELFF. The DNA of the CDR3 is TGCGCCAGCAGCCGGGGGACTAGCGGGATGAAGGACGGGGAGCTGTTTTTT.